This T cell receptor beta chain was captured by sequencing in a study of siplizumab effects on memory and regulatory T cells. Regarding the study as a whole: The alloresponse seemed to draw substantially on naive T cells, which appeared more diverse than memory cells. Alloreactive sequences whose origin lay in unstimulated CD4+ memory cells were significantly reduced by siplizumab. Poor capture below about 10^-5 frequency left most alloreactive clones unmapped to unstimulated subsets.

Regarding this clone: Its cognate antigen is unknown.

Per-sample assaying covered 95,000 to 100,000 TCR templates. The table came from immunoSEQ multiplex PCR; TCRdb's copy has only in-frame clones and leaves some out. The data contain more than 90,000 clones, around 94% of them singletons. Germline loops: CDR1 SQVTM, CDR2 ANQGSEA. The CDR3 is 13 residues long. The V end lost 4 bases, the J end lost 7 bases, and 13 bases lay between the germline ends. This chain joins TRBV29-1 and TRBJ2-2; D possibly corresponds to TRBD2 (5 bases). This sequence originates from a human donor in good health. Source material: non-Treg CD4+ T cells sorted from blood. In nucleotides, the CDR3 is TGCAGCGTTGTACAAGGGAGAGGCGGGGAGCTGTTTTTT. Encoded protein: CSVVQGRGGELFF.